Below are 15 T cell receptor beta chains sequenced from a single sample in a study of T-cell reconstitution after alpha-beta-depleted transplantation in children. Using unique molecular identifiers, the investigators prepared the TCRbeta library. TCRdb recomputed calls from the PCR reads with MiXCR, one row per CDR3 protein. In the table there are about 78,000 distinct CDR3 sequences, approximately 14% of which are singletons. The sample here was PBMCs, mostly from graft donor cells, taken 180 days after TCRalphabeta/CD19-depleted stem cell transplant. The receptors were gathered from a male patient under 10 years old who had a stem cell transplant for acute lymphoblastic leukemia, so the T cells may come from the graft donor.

CDR3 bases: TGTGCCATCAAGTCTAGCGGGGAGCCATCGGGGGAGCAGTACTTC. Its translation: CAIKSSGEPSGEQYF. The chain links TRBV10-3 to TRBJ2-7; 9 bases match TRBD2. The CDR3 sequence is 15 residues long. The V segment lost 7 bases and the J segment 7 bases; nucleotides outside the gene matches: 14. Germline values: CDR1 ENHRY, CDR2 SYGVKD.

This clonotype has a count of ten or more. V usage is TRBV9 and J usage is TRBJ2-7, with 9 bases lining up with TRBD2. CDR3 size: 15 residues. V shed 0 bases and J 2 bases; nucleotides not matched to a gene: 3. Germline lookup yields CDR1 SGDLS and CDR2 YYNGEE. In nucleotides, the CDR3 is TGTGCCAGCAGCGTAGGAGGCGGGAGGGCCTACGAGCAGTACTTC. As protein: CASSVGGGRAYEQYF.

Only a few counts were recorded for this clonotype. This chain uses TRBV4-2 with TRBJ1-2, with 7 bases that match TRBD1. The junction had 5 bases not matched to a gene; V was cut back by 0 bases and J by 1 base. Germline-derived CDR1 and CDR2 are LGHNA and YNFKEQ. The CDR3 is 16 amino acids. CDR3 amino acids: CASSQETGRFNYGYTF. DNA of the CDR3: TGTGCCAGCAGCCAAGAGACAGGGCGATTTAACTATGGCTACACCTTC.

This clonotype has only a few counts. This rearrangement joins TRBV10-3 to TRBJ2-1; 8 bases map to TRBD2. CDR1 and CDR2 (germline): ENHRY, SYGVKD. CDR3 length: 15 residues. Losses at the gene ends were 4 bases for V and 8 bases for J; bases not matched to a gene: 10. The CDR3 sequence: CAISVGTRMYHEQFF. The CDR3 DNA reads TGTGCCATCAGTGTAGGGACTAGAATGTACCATGAGCAGTTCTTC.

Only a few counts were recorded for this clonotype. Written as DNA, the CDR3 is TGCGCCAGCAGCCATTGGACCGACTCAAATGAAAAACTGTTTTTT. It codes for CASSHWTDSNEKLFF. This chain connects TRBV4-3 to TRBJ1-4; D is ambiguous. The CDR3 loop spans 15 amino acids. V lost 3 bases and J 5 bases, leaving 13 bases between the germline ends. Germline CDR1 is LGHNA and CDR2 is YSLEER.

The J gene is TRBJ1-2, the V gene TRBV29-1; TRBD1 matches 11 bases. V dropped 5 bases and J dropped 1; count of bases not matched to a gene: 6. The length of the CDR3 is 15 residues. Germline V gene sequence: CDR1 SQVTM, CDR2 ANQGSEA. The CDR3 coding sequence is TGCAGCGTTCTCCCGGGACAGGGGGTTAACTATGGCTACACCTTC. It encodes CSVLPGQGVNYGYTF.

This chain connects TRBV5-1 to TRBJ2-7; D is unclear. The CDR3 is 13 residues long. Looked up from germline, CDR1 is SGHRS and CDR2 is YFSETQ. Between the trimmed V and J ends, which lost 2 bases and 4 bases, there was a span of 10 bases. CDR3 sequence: CASSFETAYEQYF. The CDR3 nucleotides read TGCGCCAGCAGCTTTGAAACAGCTTACGAGCAGTACTTC. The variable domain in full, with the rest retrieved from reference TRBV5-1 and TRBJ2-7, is KAGVTQTPRYLIKTRGQQVTLSCSPISGHRSVSWYQQTPGQGLQFLFEYFSETQRNKGNFPGRFSGRQFSNSRSEMNVSTLELGDSALYLCASSFETAYEQYFGPGTRLTVT.

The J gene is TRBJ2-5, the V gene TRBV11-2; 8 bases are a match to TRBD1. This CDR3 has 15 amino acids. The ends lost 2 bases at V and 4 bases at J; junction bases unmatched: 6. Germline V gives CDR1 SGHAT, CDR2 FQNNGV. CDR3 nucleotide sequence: TGTGCCAGCAGCTTACAGGGGGCGCTAGGAGAGACCCAGTACTTC. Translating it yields CASSLQGALGETQYF.

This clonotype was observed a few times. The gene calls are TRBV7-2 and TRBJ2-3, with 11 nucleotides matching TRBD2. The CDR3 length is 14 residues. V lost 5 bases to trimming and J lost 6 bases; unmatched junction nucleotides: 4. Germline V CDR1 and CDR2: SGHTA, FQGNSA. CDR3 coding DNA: TGTGCCAGCAGCCCTAGCGGGGGGCTGGATACGCAGTATTTT. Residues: CASSPSGGLDTQYF.

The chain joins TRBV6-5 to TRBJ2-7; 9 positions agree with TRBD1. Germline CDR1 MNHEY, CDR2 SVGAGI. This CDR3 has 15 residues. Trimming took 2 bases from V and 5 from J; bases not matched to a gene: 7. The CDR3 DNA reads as TGTGCCAGCAGTTACCGGACAGGGGTCATCGACGAGCAGTACTTC. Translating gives CASSYRTGVIDEQYF.

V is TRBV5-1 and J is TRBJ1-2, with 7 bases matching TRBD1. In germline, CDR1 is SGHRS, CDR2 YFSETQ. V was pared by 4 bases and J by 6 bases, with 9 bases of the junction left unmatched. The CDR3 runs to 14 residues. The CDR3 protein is CASSIRRQGNGYTF. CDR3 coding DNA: TGCGCCAGCAGCATTAGAAGACAGGGTAATGGCTACACCTTC.

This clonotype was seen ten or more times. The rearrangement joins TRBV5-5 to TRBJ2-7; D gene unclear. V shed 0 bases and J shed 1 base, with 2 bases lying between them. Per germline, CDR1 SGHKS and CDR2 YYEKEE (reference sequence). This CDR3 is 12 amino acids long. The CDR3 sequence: CASSLASYEQYF. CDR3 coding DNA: TGTGCCAGCAGCTTGGCGTCCTACGAGCAGTACTTC.

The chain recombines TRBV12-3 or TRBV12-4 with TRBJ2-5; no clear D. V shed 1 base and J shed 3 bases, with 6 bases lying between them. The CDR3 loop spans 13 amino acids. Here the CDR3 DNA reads TGTGCCAGCAGTTTAGGTAGGAAAGAGACCCAGTACTTC. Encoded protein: CASSLGRKETQYF.

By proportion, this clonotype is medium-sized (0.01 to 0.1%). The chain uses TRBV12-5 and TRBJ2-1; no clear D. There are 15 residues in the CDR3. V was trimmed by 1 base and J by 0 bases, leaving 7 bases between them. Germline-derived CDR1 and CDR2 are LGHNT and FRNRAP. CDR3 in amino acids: CASGLGHGSYNEQFF. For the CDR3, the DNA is TGTGCTAGTGGTTTGGGCCACGGCTCCTACAATGAGCAGTTCTTC.

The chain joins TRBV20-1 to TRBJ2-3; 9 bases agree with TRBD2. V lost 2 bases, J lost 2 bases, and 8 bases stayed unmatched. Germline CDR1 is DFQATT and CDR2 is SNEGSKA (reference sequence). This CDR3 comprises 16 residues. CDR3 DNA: TGCAGTGCTAGACCGTGGCGGGAGGGGCTCACAGATACGCAGTATTTT. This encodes CSARPWREGLTDTQYF.